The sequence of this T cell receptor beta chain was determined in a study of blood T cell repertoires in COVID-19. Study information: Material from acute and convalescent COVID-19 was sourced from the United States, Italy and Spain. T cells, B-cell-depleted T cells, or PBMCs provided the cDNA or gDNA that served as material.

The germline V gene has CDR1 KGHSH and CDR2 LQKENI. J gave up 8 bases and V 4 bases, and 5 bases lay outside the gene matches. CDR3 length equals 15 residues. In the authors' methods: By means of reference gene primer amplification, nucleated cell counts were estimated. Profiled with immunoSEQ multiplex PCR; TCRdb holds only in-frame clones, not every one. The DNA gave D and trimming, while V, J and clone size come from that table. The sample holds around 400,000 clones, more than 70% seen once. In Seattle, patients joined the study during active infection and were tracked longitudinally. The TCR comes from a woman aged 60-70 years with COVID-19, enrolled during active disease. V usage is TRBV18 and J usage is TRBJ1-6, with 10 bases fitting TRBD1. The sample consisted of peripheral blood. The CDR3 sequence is CASSLYGQGDSPLHF. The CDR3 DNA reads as TGTGCCAGCTCACTATACGGACAGGGGGATTCACCCCTCCACTTT.